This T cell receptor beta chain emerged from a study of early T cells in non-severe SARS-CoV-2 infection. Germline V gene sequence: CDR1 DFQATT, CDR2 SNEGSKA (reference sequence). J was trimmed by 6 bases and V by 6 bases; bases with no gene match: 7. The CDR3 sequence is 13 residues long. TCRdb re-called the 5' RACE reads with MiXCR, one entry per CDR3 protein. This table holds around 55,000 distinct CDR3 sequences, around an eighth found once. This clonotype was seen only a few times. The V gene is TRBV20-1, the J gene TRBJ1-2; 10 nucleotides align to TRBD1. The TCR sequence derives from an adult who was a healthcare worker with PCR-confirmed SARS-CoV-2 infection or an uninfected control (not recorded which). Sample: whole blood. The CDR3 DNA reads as TGCAGTGCCCGGGACAGGGGAAGAGATGGCTACACCTTC. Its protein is CSARDRGRDGYTF.